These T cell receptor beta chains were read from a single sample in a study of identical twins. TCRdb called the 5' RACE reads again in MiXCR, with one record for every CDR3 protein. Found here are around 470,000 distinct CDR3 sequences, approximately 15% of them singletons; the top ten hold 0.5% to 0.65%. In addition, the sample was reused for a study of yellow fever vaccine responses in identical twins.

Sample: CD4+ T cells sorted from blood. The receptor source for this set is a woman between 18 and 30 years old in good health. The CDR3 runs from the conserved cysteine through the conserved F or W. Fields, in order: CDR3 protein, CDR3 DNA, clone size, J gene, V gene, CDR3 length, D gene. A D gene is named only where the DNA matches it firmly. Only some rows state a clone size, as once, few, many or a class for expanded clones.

CDR3: CASRPTSRETQYF
DNA: TGTGCCAGCAGGCCCACTAGCCGGGAGACCCAGTACTTC
size: few
J: TRBJ2-5
V: TRBV3-1
length: 13
D: -

CDR3: CASIRYNEQFF
DNA: TGTGCCAGCATACGGTATAATGAGCAGTTCTTC
size: few
J: TRBJ2-1
V: TRBV2
length: 11
D: -

CDR3: CASTHGYEQYF
DNA: TGTGCCAGCACCCACGGCTACGAGCAGTACTTC
size: few
J: TRBJ2-7
V: TRBV6-2/TRBV6-3
length: 11
D: -

CDR3: CSVETGADTQYF
DNA: TGCAGCGTGGAAACTGGGGCAGATACGCAGTATTTT
size: few
J: TRBJ2-3
V: TRBV29-1
length: 12
D: -

CDR3: CSALEAATTYEQYF
DNA: TGCAGTGCCCTTGAAGCGGCAACAACCTACGAGCAGTACTTC
size: few
J: TRBJ2-7
V: TRBV20-1
length: 14
D: -

CDR3: CATSDFGGRGTDTQYF
DNA: TGTGCCACCAGTGATTTTGGGGGAAGGGGCACAGATACGCAGTATTTT
size: -
J: TRBJ2-3
V: TRBV24-1
length: 16
D: -

CDR3: CSASHSLADEETQYF
DNA: TGCAGTGCTAGCCATTCCCTAGCGGACGAAGAGACCCAGTACTTC
size: few
J: TRBJ2-5
V: TRBV20-1
length: 15
D: TRBD2

CDR3: CASSFGASTLNEQFF
DNA: TGTGCCAGCAGTTTTGGGGCTAGTACCCTGAATGAGCAGTTCTTC
size: many
J: TRBJ2-1
V: TRBV12-3/TRBV12-4
length: 15
D: -

CDR3: CSAPGRGGSYEQYF
DNA: TGCAGTGCCCCGGGGAGGGGTGGGTCCTACGAGCAGTACTTC
size: few
J: TRBJ2-7
V: TRBV20-1
length: 14
D: TRBD2

CDR3: CASSSVGGGSTEAFF
DNA: TGTGCCAGCAGCTCTGTAGGGGGGGGGAGTACTGAAGCTTTCTTT
size: many
J: TRBJ1-1
V: TRBV7-9
length: 15
D: -

CDR3: CASSFRGGVPPSETQYF
DNA: TGTGCCAGCAGCTTTAGGGGTGGTGTTCCCCCCTCCGAGACCCAGTACTTC
size: few
J: TRBJ2-5
V: TRBV7-9
length: 17
D: -

CDR3: CATSDPPTFGTDTQYF
DNA: TGTGCCACCAGTGATCCACCGACGTTCGGGACAGATACGCAGTATTTT
size: -
J: TRBJ2-3
V: TRBV24-1
length: 16
D: -

CDR3: CASSYELGVSADEQFF
DNA: TGTGCCAGCAGTTACGAATTAGGGGTTTCCGCGGATGAGCAGTTCTTC
size: -
J: TRBJ2-1
V: TRBV6-5
length: 16
D: -

CDR3: CATSREEGAANTQYF
DNA: TGTGCCACCAGCAGGGAAGAGGGGGCGGCGAATACGCAGTATTTT
size: -
J: TRBJ2-3
V: TRBV15
length: 15
D: TRBD1

CDR3: CASRQRPIAYEQYF
DNA: TGTGCCAGCAGACAGAGACCGATCGCCTACGAGCAGTACTTC
size: -
J: TRBJ2-7
V: TRBV11-2
length: 14
D: -

CDR3: CSAREVRTSGSDTQYF
DNA: TGCAGTGCTAGAGAAGTCCGGACTAGCGGGAGTGATACGCAGTATTTT
size: few
J: TRBJ2-3
V: TRBV20-1
length: 16
D: TRBD2

CDR3: CASSPHIDTDTQYF
DNA: TGCGCCAGCAGCCCCCATATAGACACAGATACGCAGTATTTT
size: -
J: TRBJ2-3
V: TRBV5-1
length: 14
D: -

CDR3: CSVSGTGYNEQFF
DNA: TGCAGTGTTAGTGGGACGGGCTACAATGAGCAGTTCTTC
size: -
J: TRBJ2-1
V: TRBV20-1
length: 13
D: -

CDR3: CASSQAGAGGGELFF
DNA: TGTGCCAGCAGCCAAGCGGGGGCTGGTGGCGGGGAGCTGTTTTTT
size: few
J: TRBJ2-2
V: TRBV14
length: 15
D: -

CDR3: CASSLGSLSPDTQYF
DNA: TGTGCCAGCAGCTTAGGCTCGCTGTCCCCAGATACGCAGTATTTT
size: -
J: TRBJ2-3
V: TRBV7-8
length: 15
D: -

CDR3: CAISNSPHEQFF
DNA: TGTGCCATCAGCAACTCGCCCCATGAGCAGTTCTTC
size: -
J: TRBJ2-1
V: TRBV6-2/TRBV6-3
length: 12
D: -

CDR3: CASSSDRANQPQHF
DNA: TGCGCCAGCAGCTCGGACAGGGCGAATCAGCCCCAGCATTTT
size: many
J: TRBJ1-5
V: TRBV5-1
length: 14
D: TRBD1

CDR3: CATSDLGRQDNEQFF
DNA: TGTGCCACCAGTGATTTGGGAAGACAGGACAATGAGCAGTTCTTC
size: many
J: TRBJ2-1
V: TRBV24-1
length: 15
D: -

CDR3: CATSGGQGENQPQHF
DNA: TGTGCCACCTCAGGGGGACAGGGGGAAAATCAGCCCCAGCATTTT
size: -
J: TRBJ1-5
V: TRBV24-1
length: 15
D: TRBD1

CDR3: CASSPDTGSYNEQFF
DNA: TGTGCCAGCAGCCCGGATACAGGAAGCTACAATGAGCAGTTCTTC
size: -
J: TRBJ2-1
V: TRBV7-2
length: 15
D: -

CDR3: CASSRIQGVRTDTQYF
DNA: TGCGCCAGCAGCAGAATACAGGGAGTCCGTACAGATACGCAGTATTTT
size: few
J: TRBJ2-3
V: TRBV5-1
length: 16
D: -

CDR3: CASTLTWNTEAFF
DNA: TGTGCCAGCACCCTTACATGGAACACTGAAGCTTTCTTT
size: -
J: TRBJ1-1
V: TRBV12-3/TRBV12-4
length: 13
D: -